Below, 16 T cell receptor beta chains from the same sample are listed, as sequenced in a study of blood T cell repertoires in COVID-19. Method: immunoSEQ multiplex PCR; TCRdb's copy keeps in-frame clones and lacks some. The sample holds more than 90,000 clones; roughly four fifths are singletons and the top ten take around 4.1%. The source material was peripheral blood. The receptors originated from a man in his 60s with acute or convalescent COVID-19.

The chain combines TRBV5-1 with TRBJ1-1; D gene ambiguous. CDR3 size: 13 residues. Germline-derived CDR1 and CDR2 are SGHRS and YFSETQ. With 8 bases removed from V and 1 base from J, the gap between germline ends came to 12 bases. The CDR3 loop reads CASKIEGNTEAFF. As DNA, the CDR3 is TGCGCCAGTAAGATTGAGGGGAACACTGAAGCTTTCTTT.

This chain joins TRBV6-5 and TRBJ2-5, with a possible D match to TRBD2 (5 bases). This CDR3 contains 14 residues. The germline V gene encodes CDR1 MNHEY and CDR2 SVGAGI. Deletions cut 2 bases from V and 3 bases from J, with 10 bases between. CDR3: CASSYTRGKETQYF. In DNA, the CDR3 is TGTGCCAGCAGTTACACCCGGGGAAAAGAGACCCAGTACTTC.

The rearrangement links TRBV10-3 to TRBJ2-1, with 10 positions matching TRBD2. The germline V gene has CDR1 ENHRY and CDR2 SYGVKD. The CDR3 sequence is 15 residues long. The V and J ends lost 4 bases and 2 bases, in that order; junction bases with no gene match: 2. This chain's CDR3 is CAISGAGGTYNEQFF. The CDR3 bases are TGTGCCATCAGTGGAGCGGGAGGGACCTACAATGAGCAGTTCTTC.

This sequence joins TRBV11-3 and TRBJ2-1; tentatively, D is TRBD2 (6 bases). The V gene's germline CDR1 is SGHNT and CDR2 YENEEA. V lost 5 bases and J lost 2, with 13 bases in between. The CDR3 length is 15 residues. CDR3 sequence: CASSPLTSPYNEQFF. CDR3 bases: TGTGCCAGCAGCCCGCTGACTAGTCCCTACAATGAGCAGTTCTTC.

V is TRBV29-1 and J is TRBJ2-3; TRBD2 matches at 9 bases. Germline V gene sequence: CDR1 SQVTM, CDR2 ANQGSEA. Trimming cost V 4 bases and J 6 bases; bases outside gene matches: 2. CDR3 length: 12 residues. This CDR3 reads CSVVSGSDTQYF. CDR3 bases: TGCAGCGTTGTTAGCGGGAGTGATACGCAGTATTTT.

V and J are TRBV29-1 and TRBJ1-2, with 7 bases that match TRBD1. The length of the CDR3 is 13 residues. After removal of 5 bases from V and 8 bases from J, the junction contained 11 bases not matched to a gene. Looked up from germline, CDR1 is SQVTM and CDR2 is ANQGSEA. The DNA of the CDR3 is TGCAGCGTTCAAAGTCCGACAGGGCACGGCTACACCTTC. Translation: CSVQSPTGHGYTF.

The V gene is TRBV6-5, the J gene TRBJ1-5; D perhaps matches TRBD1 (6 bases). V was pared by 7 bases and J by 11 bases, with 15 bases between. The germline gives CDR1 MNHEY, CDR2 SVGAGI. The CDR3 covers 12 residues. The CDR3 DNA reads TGTGCCAGCAAATTCGGCAGGGGTACCCAGCATTTT. Protein: CASKFGRGTQHF.

This rearrangement joins TRBV11-2 to TRBJ2-7; 7 positions agree with TRBD2. Trimming took 1 base from V and 4 from J; bases not matched to a gene: 1. The CDR3 has 13 amino acids. CDR1 and CDR2 from the germline V gene are SGHAT and FQNNGV. DNA of the CDR3: TGTGCCAGCAGCTTAGGGGGGGGTTACGAGCAGTACGTC. It codes for CASSLGGGYEQYV.

This chain connects TRBV11-3 to TRBJ2-7, with 10 bases lining up with TRBD1. This CDR3 has 16 residues. Trimming at V came to 7 bases and at J to 5 bases, leaving 14 bases not matched to a gene. CDR1 is SGHNT, CDR2 YENEEA, per germline. CDR3 residues: CASTPLYKTGGDEQYV. The CDR3 region has the DNA TGTGCCAGCACCCCTCTGTACAAGACAGGGGGCGACGAGCAGTACGTC.

The V and J genes are TRBV24-1 and TRBJ2-1, with a tentative D call TRBD2 (5 bases). The germline gives CDR1 KGHDR, CDR2 SFDVKD. Trimming pared 7 bases from V and 0 bases from J, leaving 12 bases between. CDR3 length equals 15 residues. Here the CDR3 reads CATSSSGSSYNEQFF. CDR3 DNA sequence: TGTGCCACCAGCTCAAGCGGCAGCTCCTACAATGAGCAGTTCTTC.

This chain links TRBV6-5 with TRBJ1-6; D uncertain. Per the germline V gene, CDR1 is MNHEY and CDR2 is SVGAGI. V was cut by 2 bases and J by 0 bases, with 8 bases left in between. The CDR3 has 16 amino acids. The CDR3, as DNA: TGTGCCAGCAGTTACCAAGGGAGCTCCTATAATTCACCCCTCCACTTT. It encodes CASSYQGSSYNSPLHF.

The V and J genes are TRBV5-4 and TRBJ1-3; D is perhaps TRBD1 (5 bases). V gave up 3 bases and J gave up 4 bases, with 14 bases separating them. The CDR3 runs 15 residues. The germline V gene encodes CDR1 SGHNT and CDR2 YYREEE (reference sequence). DNA for the CDR3: TGTGCCAGCAGCTGGGACCAGGGACTGGGAAACACCATATATTTT. Its protein is CASSWDQGLGNTIYF. Drawing the rest from reference TRBV5-4 and TRBJ1-3, the complete variable domain is ETGVTQSPTHLIKTRGQQVTLRCSSQSGHNTVSWYQQALGQGPQFIFQYYREEENGRGNFPPRFSGLQFPNYSSELNVNALELDDSALYLCASSWDQGLGNTIYFGEGSWLTVV.

Regarding this clone: The same CDR3 also results from other DNA sequences found in this sample. The chain joins TRBV11-2 to TRBJ1-2; D is uncertain. Germline-derived CDR1 and CDR2 are SGHAT and FQNNGV. Deletions cut 4 bases from V and 3 bases from J, with 9 bases between. The CDR3 covers 13 residues. CDR3: CASSSPVYYGYTF. The CDR3 coding sequence is TGTGCCAGCAGCTCTCCAGTCTACTATGGCTACACCTTC.

For the CDR3, the DNA is TGTGCCAGCAGCTTAGGGGCGGGGACAGATACGCAGTATTTT. This codes for CASSLGAGTDTQYF. This chain joins TRBV7-9 and TRBJ2-3; tentatively, D is TRBD2 (6 bases). V lost 1 base and J 3 bases, leaving 8 bases between the germline ends. The CDR3 is 14 amino acids. Per the germline V gene, CDR1 is SEHNR and CDR2 is FQNEAQ (reference sequence).

In DNA, the CDR3 is TGTGCCACCGTAACTGAAGCTTTCTTT. Encoded protein: CATVTEAFF. V usage is TRBV24-1 and J usage is TRBJ1-1; D remains unclear. With 9 bases removed from V and 5 bases from J, the gap between germline ends came to 3 bases. This CDR3 contains 9 residues. Germline V gene data show CDR1 as KGHDR and CDR2 as SFDVKD.

This chain connects TRBV3-1 (or the pseudogene TRBV3-2) to TRBJ2-7; D might be TRBD2 (6 bases). In germline, CDR1 is LGHDT, CDR2 YNNKEL (reference sequence). This CDR3 has 14 residues. V shed 2 bases and J shed 5 bases, with 13 bases lying between them. The CDR3 DNA reads TGTGCCAGCAGCCAACGGGAGCAGGGCGACGAGCAGTACTTC. It is translated as CASSQREQGDEQYF.